This passage covers 30 T cell receptor beta chains from one sample sequenced in a study of CD8+ T cells in alopecia areata. Regarding treatment: oral pan-JAK inhibitor, 5-10 mg twice daily. The sequencing template was cDNA reverse transcribed from extracted RNA. This table comes from immunoSEQ multiplex PCR, and its TCRdb copy is limited to in-frame clones, with some not included. The sample yields 200,000 to 250,000 clones, roughly two fifths seen once. The sequences come from CD4+ T cells sorted from blood, collected at week 34, from a patient treated with tofacitinib. These receptors were obtained from a human donor with alopecia areata.

The table lists this clone with a few counts. This chain connects TRBV29-1 to TRBJ2-3; D uncertain. The germline CDR1 and CDR2 sequences are SQVTM and ANQGSEA. The CDR3 length is 16 residues. The V gene lost 5 bases and the J gene lost 1 base, with 19 bases spanning the gap. The DNA of the CDR3 is TGCAGCGTTACCCCCCAGGCCCGATGGGGCACAGATACGCAGTATTTT. This sequence encodes CSVTPQARWGTDTQYF.

The chain uses TRBV9 and TRBJ1-5; 7 nucleotides agree with TRBD1. This CDR3 comprises 13 residues. The germline V gene encodes CDR1 SGDLS and CDR2 YYNGEE. The CDR3 DNA is TGTCCCTTGACAGGGAGACTCAATCAGCCCCAGCATTTT. Translating gives CPLTGRLNQPQHF.

The rearrangement uses TRBV7-3 and TRBJ2-3, with 8 positions matching TRBD1. Trimming removed 5 bases from V and 0 bases from J; junction bases left unmatched: 7. This CDR3 has 16 residues. The germline V gene encodes CDR1 SGHTA and CDR2 FQGTGA. The CDR3 DNA reads as TGTGCCAGCAGCCCTTTGTGGACAGGGAGCACAGATACGCAGTATTTT. Translation: CASSPLWTGSTDTQYF.

Concerning this clone: Additional DNA sequences in this sample encode the identical CDR3. The gene calls are TRBV5-1 and TRBJ2-3, with D unresolved. This CDR3 region has 13 residues. The V gene lost 0 bases and the J gene lost 3 bases, with 5 bases spanning the gap. The germline gives CDR1 SGHRS, CDR2 YFSETQ. The CDR3 region has the DNA TGCGCCAGCAGCTTGGACGTTACAGATACGCAGTATTTT. Protein sequence: CASSLDVTDTQYF.

This clone has only a few counts. J is TRBJ2-2 and V is TRBV19; D may correspond to TRBD1 or TRBD2 (5 bases each). Per germline, CDR1 LNHDA and CDR2 SQIVND (reference sequence). CDR3 length: 16 amino acids. Trimming pared 8 bases from V and 4 bases from J, leaving 20 bases between. CDR3 DNA sequence: TGTGCCAGTCGACCGACCCGAGGGGATAGCACCGGGGAGCTGTTTTTT. It encodes CASRPTRGDSTGELFF.

The V gene is TRBV6-1, the J gene TRBJ2-1, with D uncertain. Trimming stripped 6 bases from V and 9 bases from J, with 12 bases between. Germline CDR1 is MNHNS and CDR2 is SASEGT. The CDR3 extends over 12 amino acids. The chain's CDR3 is CASRKASGEQFF. The DNA for the CDR3 is TGTGCCAGCAGAAAAGCTTCCGGTGAGCAGTTCTTC.

This chain joins TRBV7-2 and TRBJ1-4; D gene uncertain. The CDR3 is 12 residues long. Germline V CDR1 and CDR2: SGHTA, FQGNSA. Trimming cost V 3 bases and J 5 bases, with 4 bases left between them. CDR3 protein: CASSFSNEKLFF. The DNA for the CDR3 is TGTGCCAGCAGCTTCTCCAATGAAAAACTGTTTTTT. Full variable domain (remainder filled in from reference TRBV7-2 and TRBJ1-4): GAGVSQSPSNKVTEKGKDVELRCDPISGHTALYWYRQSLGQGLEFLIYFQGNSAPDKSGLPSDRFSAERTGGSVSTLTIQRTQQEDSAVYLCASSFSNEKLFFGSGTQLSVL.

The CDR3 here is CASSNKIGQNTEAFF. The CDR3 DNA reads TGTGCCAGCAGCAACAAAATAGGGCAGAACACTGAAGCTTTCTTT. The chain employs TRBV5-4 and TRBJ1-1; no definite D call. Trimming removed 4 bases from V and 1 base from J, with 14 bases in between. Germline-derived CDR1 and CDR2 are SGHNT and YYREEE (reference sequence). The CDR3 covers 15 residues. Full variable domain (rest looked up from reference TRBV5-4 and TRBJ1-1): ETGVTQSPTHLIKTRGQQVTLRCSSQSGHNTVSWYQQALGQGPQFIFQYYREEENGRGNFPPRFSGLQFPNYSSELNVNALELDDSALYLCASSNKIGQNTEAFFGQGTRLTVV.

V gene TRBV29-1 combines with J gene TRBJ1-1; TRBD1 might be the D (6 bases). Trimming cost V 7 bases and J 1 base, with 16 bases left between them. Germline V gene lookup returns CDR1 SQVTM and CDR2 ANQGSEA. The CDR3 is 14 residues long. The chain's CDR3 is CSARGQRENTEAFF. For the CDR3, the DNA is TGCAGCGCCCGAGGACAGAGAGAGAACACTGAAGCTTTCTTT.

This clone was seen many times. V gene TRBV10-3 combines with J gene TRBJ1-2, with 12 bases lining up with TRBD1. The CDR3 runs to 15 residues. The J segment lost 5 bases and the V segment lost 4 bases, leaving 5 bases of the junction unmatched. CDR1 and CDR2 from the germline V gene are ENHRY and SYGVKD. In DNA, the CDR3 is TGTGCCATCAGTGGGGACAGGGGGCGAGGATATGGCTACACCTTC. This encodes CAISGDRGRGYGYTF.

V usage is TRBV15 and J usage is TRBJ2-5; D not certain. Trimming removed 0 bases at V and 2 bases at J, with 7 bases between. Germline V gene lookup returns CDR1 LNHNV and CDR2 YYDKDF (reference sequence). This CDR3 has 14 amino acids. The CDR3 region is CATSRDGIQETQYF. In DNA form, the CDR3 reads TGTGCCACCAGCAGAGATGGTATACAAGAGACCCAGTACTTC.

This clone has only one observation. The J gene is TRBJ1-5, the V gene TRBV4-1; D gene unclear. Between the trimmed V and J ends, which lost 0 bases and 4 bases, there was a span of 16 bases. The CDR3 has 17 residues. CDR1 MGHRA and CDR2 YSYEKL come from the germline V gene. The CDR3 nucleotides read TGCGCCAGCAGCCAAGATAGAAGAAGAACAGCGAATCAGCCCCAGCATTTT. Translated, it gives CASSQDRRRTANQPQHF.

This clone has only a few counts. This chain connects TRBV19 to TRBJ1-5; D remains ambiguous. The CDR3 consists of 13 residues. V lost 5 bases and J lost 9, with 14 bases in between. CDR1 and CDR2 from the germline V gene are LNHDA and SQIVND (reference sequence). CDR3 DNA sequence: TGTGCCAGTAGTTCAGACATCTTGAGGCCCCAGCATTTT. Translation: CASSSDILRPQHF.

This clone showed up just a few times. The chain combines TRBV2 with TRBJ2-7, with TRBD2 matching 14 bases. The length of the CDR3 is 15 residues. Trimming took 8 bases from V and 6 from J; bases not matched to a gene: 9. The germline gives CDR1 SNHLY, CDR2 FYNNEI. The CDR3 coding sequence is TGTGCCAGCCATGCTGGGACTAGCGGGAGTGGCGAGCAGTACTTC. Translated, it gives CASHAGTSGSGEQYF.

V usage is TRBV7-8 and J usage is TRBJ1-1; D may be TRBD1 (5 bases). The CDR3 contains 15 residues. Germline V gives CDR1 SGHVS, CDR2 FQNEAQ. V was trimmed by 2 bases and J by 4 bases, leaving 14 bases between them. The CDR3 nucleotides read TGTGCCAGCAGCTTAACGGGCCTTGGGGGCACTGAAGCTTTCTTT. It codes for CASSLTGLGGTEAFF.

This clone was found a few times. Distinct nucleotide sequences in the sample also encode this CDR3. This chain joins TRBV5-1 and TRBJ2-1, with 10 bases fitting TRBD2. The CDR3 is made up of 15 amino acids. Germline CDR1 reads SGHRS; CDR2 reads YFSETQ. V lost 1 base, J lost 2 bases, and 0 bases stayed unmatched. The CDR3 DNA reads TGCGCCAGCAGCTTGACTAGCGGGGCCTACAATGAGCAGTTCTTC. It yields the protein CASSLTSGAYNEQFF. Looking up the rest from reference TRBV5-1 and TRBJ2-1 gives the full variable domain: KAGVTQTPRYLIKTRGQQVTLSCSPISGHRSVSWYQQTPGQGLQFLFEYFSETQRNKGNFPGRFSGRQFSNSRSEMNVSTLELGDSALYLCASSLTSGAYNEQFFGPGTRLTVL.

This clone showed up just a few times. The V and J genes are TRBV6-1 and TRBJ2-2, with D tentatively TRBD2 (7 bases). The germline V and J ends were trimmed by 6 bases and 7 bases, with 12 bases remaining between them. The CDR3 runs to 13 residues. CDR1 and CDR2 from the germline V gene are MNHNS and SASEGT. In nucleotides, the CDR3 is TGTGCCAGCAGGATGCGGGGGCACGGGGAGCTGTTTTTT. Its protein is CASRMRGHGELFF.

The chain employs TRBV5-1 and TRBJ2-2; D unresolved. Looked up from germline, CDR1 is SGHRS and CDR2 is YFSETQ. The germline V and J ends were trimmed by 2 bases and 2 bases, with 10 bases remaining between them. The CDR3 totals 15 residues. CDR3 protein: CASSLGSSNTGELFF. The CDR3 DNA reads TGCGCCAGCAGCTTAGGCTCCTCTAACACCGGGGAGCTGTTTTTT.

This chain connects TRBV25-1 to TRBJ1-1; D gene uncertain. This CDR3 spans 13 amino acids. V lost 6 bases and J 5 bases, leaving 13 bases between the germline ends. Germline lookup yields CDR1 MGHDK and CDR2 SYGVNS. For the CDR3, the DNA is TGTGCCAGCAGCGCCTTGAGGGATACTGAAGCTTTCTTT. Residues: CASSALRDTEAFF.

The V gene is TRBV5-4, the J gene TRBJ1-2, with 7 bases matching TRBD1. Trimming at V came to 2 bases and at J to 2 bases, leaving 9 bases not matched to a gene. The CDR3 length is 16 residues. Germline V CDR1 and CDR2: SGHNT, YYREEE (reference sequence). The CDR3 reads CASSLNGATGNYGYTF. The DNA of the CDR3 is TGTGCCAGCAGCTTAAATGGAGCGACAGGGAACTATGGCTACACCTTC.

This rearrangement joins TRBV5-1 to TRBJ1-1, with 8 nucleotides matching TRBD1. This CDR3 comprises 15 residues. CDR1 and CDR2 (germline): SGHRS, YFSETQ. The V gene end was trimmed by 4 bases and the J gene end by 5 bases; junction bases not matched to a gene: 10. In nucleotides, the CDR3 is TGCGCCAGCAGCGGAAGCAGGGGGCGCAGGACTGAAGCTTTCTTT. Translating gives CASSGSRGRRTEAFF.

The chain employs TRBV15 and TRBJ1-2; D is perhaps TRBD1 (5 bases). The CDR3 contains 14 residues. The ends were cut back, 0 bases at V and 6 bases at J, with 11 bases in the middle. Germline-derived CDR1 and CDR2 are LNHNV and YYDKDF (reference sequence). CDR3 sequence reads: CATSRERDADGYTF. CDR3 DNA: TGTGCCACCAGCAGAGAAAGGGACGCAGATGGCTACACCTTC.

V and J are TRBV5-1 and TRBJ2-3; D uncertain. CDR1 is SGHRS, CDR2 YFSETQ, per germline. Between the trimmed V and J ends, which lost 0 bases and 3 bases, there was a span of 5 bases. This CDR3 is built from 13 residues. CDR3 protein: CASSLDQTDTQYF. The CDR3 region has the DNA TGCGCCAGCAGCTTGGACCAAACAGATACGCAGTATTTT.

The rearrangement joins TRBV19 to TRBJ2-5, with 7 bases aligning to TRBD2. V lost 5 bases, J lost 5 bases, and 8 bases stayed unmatched. The CDR3 has 14 residues. Germline V gene sequence: CDR1 LNHDA, CDR2 SQIVND (reference sequence). CDR3 protein: CASSPRTSKETQYF. In nucleotides, the CDR3 is TGTGCCAGTAGTCCGAGGACTAGTAAGGAGACCCAGTACTTC.

This clone occurred a few times. The V call is TRBV5-1, the J call TRBJ2-7, with 9 bases fitting TRBD2. The CDR3 is made up of 14 amino acids. Trimming removed 5 bases from V and 2 bases from J; junction bases left unmatched: 5. From germline, CDR1 is SGHRS and CDR2 YFSETQ. The chain's CDR3 is CASSEGLAPYEQYF. The DNA for the CDR3 is TGCGCCAGCAGTGAGGGACTAGCTCCCTACGAGCAGTACTTC.

For this clone: Other DNA sequences from this sample encode an identical CDR3 as well. This chain connects TRBV18 to TRBJ2-3, with D maybe TRBD2 (6 bases). V dropped 6 bases and J dropped 0 bases, with 10 bases sitting between them. Germline V gives CDR1 KGHSH, CDR2 LQKENI. The CDR3 covers 14 residues. The CDR3 region is CASSPGVSTDTQYF. The CDR3 DNA reads as TGTGCCAGCTCCCCGGGGGTCAGCACAGATACGCAGTATTTT.

The rearrangement joins TRBV20-1 to TRBJ1-2, with 10 bases fitting TRBD1. Germline-derived CDR1 and CDR2 are DFQATT and SNEGSKA (reference sequence). CDR3 length: 11 amino acids. The CDR3 DNA sequence: TGCATACCCGGACAGGGGGAGGGCTACACCTTC. It specifies CIPGQGEGYTF.

V and J are TRBV29-1 and TRBJ2-7; perhaps TRBD1 as D (6 bases). The CDR3 consists of 11 residues. The germline gives CDR1 SQVTM, CDR2 ANQGSEA. Trimming took off 7 bases at V and 6 bases at J, with 13 bases between the two ends. The CDR3 DNA is TGCAGCGCGTCAGGGGTGGGCGAGCAGTACTTC. Amino acids: CSASGVGEQYF.

V and J are TRBV2 and TRBJ1-4; the match to TRBD1 covers 8 bases. This CDR3 comprises 12 residues. The germline CDR1 and CDR2 sequences are SNHLY and FYNNEI. Trimming at V came to 1 base and at J to 11 bases, leaving 0 bases not matched to a gene. The DNA of the CDR3 is TGTGCCAGCAGTGAAGACAGGGGGAAACTGTTTTTT. Amino acids: CASSEDRGKLFF.

The chain is built from TRBV25-1 and TRBJ2-3; no clear D gene. The length of the CDR3 is 12 residues. Germline V gene data show CDR1 as MGHDK and CDR2 as SYGVNS. With 8 bases removed from V and 4 bases from J, the gap between germline ends came to 10 bases. The CDR3 nucleotides read TGTGCCAGCTCCGTGGGCTCAGATACGCAGTATTTT. Amino acid sequence: CASSVGSDTQYF. The full variable domain, rest sourced from reference TRBV25-1 and TRBJ2-3, is EADIYQTPRYLVIGTGKKITLECSQTMGHDKMYWYQQDPGMELHLIHYSYGVNSTEKGDLSSESTVSRIRTEHFPLTLESARPSHTSQYLCASSVGSDTQYFGPGTRLTVL.